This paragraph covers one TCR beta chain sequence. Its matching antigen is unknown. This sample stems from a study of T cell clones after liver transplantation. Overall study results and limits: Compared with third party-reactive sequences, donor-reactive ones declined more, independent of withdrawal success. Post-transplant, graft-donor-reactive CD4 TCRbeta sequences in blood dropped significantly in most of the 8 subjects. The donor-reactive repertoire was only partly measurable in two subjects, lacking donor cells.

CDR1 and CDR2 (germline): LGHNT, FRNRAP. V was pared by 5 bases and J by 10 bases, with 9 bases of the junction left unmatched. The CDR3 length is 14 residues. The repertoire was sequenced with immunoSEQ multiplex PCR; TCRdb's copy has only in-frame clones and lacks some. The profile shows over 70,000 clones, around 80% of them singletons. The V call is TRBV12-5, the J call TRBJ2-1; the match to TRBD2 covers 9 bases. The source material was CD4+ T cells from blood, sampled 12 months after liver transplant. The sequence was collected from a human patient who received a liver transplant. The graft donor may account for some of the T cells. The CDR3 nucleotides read TGTGCTAGTGGTGGCGGGAGGGCCGCGGGCGAGCAGTTCTTC. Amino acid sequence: CASGGGRAAGEQFF.